Sequencing of this TCR beta chain was carried out in a study of beta chain features in type 1 diabetes (dated by TCRdb to about 2018). Study-wide context: No differences in mean age, gender distribution, total cell number or subset yield were found between patients and healthy donors. A total of about 110 million sorted cells were examined across all samples, and the number of cells per subset was strongly correlated with RNA yield. The study compared the TCRB repertoires of sorted circulating CD4+ T cell subsets in recently diagnosed type 1 diabetes patients with those in matched healthy donors. Naive and central memory subsets were obtained from all 30 or so donors, but regulatory and stem cell-like memory subsets were isolated from only 8 patients and roughly eight healthy donors. The study at large found these results: In all four CD4+ subsets, TCRB CDR3 length was moderately but significantly shorter in type 1 diabetes patients. PCR may preferentially amplify shorter templates, but because patient and control samples were amplified and corrected together, any resulting skew would affect both groups equally. Because small numbers of individuals were included in the HLA sub-analyses, any influence of HLA type on TCRB rearrangement was left unresolved. At VDJ recombination sites, patients with type 1 diabetes made fewer insertions and deleted more nucleotides, a pattern implying thymic rearrangement abnormalities. Naive, central memory and regulatory TCRB repertoires appeared to be more alike among patients than among healthy donors. Sequencing cDNA rather than genomic DNA could over-represent highly expressing activated cells, although activation and CD3 levels did not differ between groups.

V is trimmed back by 1 base and J by 8 bases, and the junction contains 4 bases that no gene match accounts for. Sequences LNHNV (CDR1) and YYDKDF (CDR2) are obtained from the germline V gene (reference sequence). The CDR3 measures 14 amino acids from cysteine to phenylalanine. Here the CDR3 DNA is all that survives: 42 bases in frame from base 1. The entire amount of isolated RNA was reverse transcribed using the High Capacity cDNA Reverse Transcription Kit, so the sequenced TCRB transcripts were expressed ones. Deep immunoSEQ sequencing was performed on naive, central memory and regulatory T cell samples, with an average of roughly 3.5 million total reads per sample. Sorted cells were lysed in RLT buffer and RNA was extracted with DNase-treated RNeasy Micro or Mini kits, depending on cell number. To prevent cross-contamination, every cell subset was processed on its own, while patient and healthy donor samples were processed together. Using the immunoSEQ multiplex PCR, TCRB sequences were amplified from cDNA into 87-bp fragments spanning the CDR3 region. Sequencing of the amplicons was performed on the Illumina HiSeq platform. In the paper's pipeline: PCR bias was computationally corrected using synthetic template baselines, reads within Hamming distance 2 were collapsed, and singletons that could not be merged were discarded. Reads were aligned against IMGT to assign V, D and J genes, CDR3 length and insertions or deletions at six rearrangement sites. Within each subset, clonotype counts were normalized to sorted cell number, and only after that were true diversity and Gini coefficients computed with the tcR R package. Repertoire sharing was quantified using the overlap coefficient calculated on TCRB nucleotide sequences. TCRdb provides this immuneACCESS table in a form limited to in-frame rearrangements. Some clones are lacking; in checked studies, under half of them reflect an unresolved V gene, and why the rest are absent is not known. V and J calls and clone size are those listed in that table; D and trimming were worked out from the DNA. The sample data list about 160,000 clones, and approximately 7.8% of these were observed just once. The ten largest clonotypes hold approximately 1% of the sample.

A single peripheral blood draw of around 0.11 L on average was collected from each donor into heparinised tubes. Using a panel that included CD45RO, CCR7, CD25, CD127, CD95 and CD27, naive, central memory, regulatory and stem cell-like memory CD4+ T cells were sorted on a BD FACSAria II. A purity above 95% was achieved for all sorted populations. PBMCs were separated immediately by Lymphoprep density gradient centrifugation and were stained directly, without being cultured. So that batch effects would be minimized, each experiment stained and sorted samples in pairs, pairing one healthy donor with one patient. Points on this clone: Its antigen target is currently unknown. No quality values exist for individual bases; no much larger clone is one base distant.

The receptor chain draws on TRBV15 and TRBJ2-1, with 8 junctional bases fitting TRBD2. The TCR originated in a woman aged 35 to 49 with type 1 diabetes. The specimen sequenced was central memory CD4+ T cells from blood. The CDR3 region: CATSRGSGSYEQFF. The bases read TGTGCCACCAGCAGAGGAAGCGGGAGCTATGAGCAGTTCTTC.